These T cell receptor beta chains were read from a single sample in a study of cytomegalovirus exposure and HLA in healthy donors. The repertoire was sequenced with immunoSEQ multiplex PCR; TCRdb's copy has only in-frame clones and lacks some. Here the sample spans under 200,000 clones, roughly 80% being singletons. The source material was PBMCs. Source of these receptors: a man between 60 and 75 years old in good health and CMV-seronegative. Both conserved end residues are part of each CDR3. The D gene is left open where the match is weak. Size tells how often a clone was seen (once, few, many) or the class of an expanded clone, and some rows leave it out.

V gene	D gene	clone size	J gene	CDR3 protein	CDR3 DNA
TRBV7-3	.	.	TRBJ2-3	CASSLGHSTDTQYF	TGTGCCAGCAGCCTGGGACACAGCACAGATACGCAGTATTTT
TRBV28	.	.	TRBJ2-3	CASRGNPSTDTQYF	TGTGCCAGCAGGGGCAATCCTAGCACAGATACGCAGTATTTT
TRBV7-9	TRBD1	.	TRBJ2-3	CASSVGQGSTDTQYF	TGTGCCAGCAGCGTGGGACAGGGAAGCACAGATACGCAGTATTTT
TRBV4-1	TRBD2	few	TRBJ2-1	CASSRNLAGVYNEQFF	TGCGCCAGCAGCCGTAATTTAGCGGGGGTCTACAATGAGCAGTTCTTC
TRBV5-4	TRBD1	.	TRBJ1-2	CASSPGAAGGNYGYTF	TGTGCCAGCAGCCCCGGCGCCGCAGGGGGTAACTATGGCTACACCTTC
TRBV15	TRBD1	few	TRBJ1-2	CATSRPGQGARSSGYTF	TGTGCCACCAGCAGACCCGGACAGGGGGCGCGAAGCAGTGGCTACACCTTC
TRBV6-4	.	.	TRBJ2-1	CASSLSPSLNEQFF	TGTGCCAGCAGTCTGTCTCCAAGCCTCAATGAGCAGTTCTTC
TRBV27	TRBD2	once	TRBJ2-1	CASSLFPSGGAWSEQFF	TGTGCCAGCAGTTTATTTCCTAGCGGGGGGGCATGGAGTGAGCAGTTCTTC
TRBV4-3	TRBD1	.	TRBJ2-3	CASSHLHRGLGADTQYF	TGCGCCAGCAGCCACTTACACAGGGGGCTTGGCGCAGATACGCAGTATTTT
TRBV5-5	.	.	TRBJ2-7	CASSPGPGVPYEQYF	TGTGCCAGCAGTCCTGGGCCCGGGGTCCCCTACGAGCAGTACTTC
TRBV5-1	.	.	TRBJ1-3	CASSFGQASGNTIYF	TGCGCCAGCAGCTTTGGTCAGGCCTCTGGAAACACCATATATTTT
TRBV7-9	TRBD1	few	TRBJ2-7	CASSLTPTNRGSSYEQYF	TGTGCCAGCAGCTTGACGCCGACAAACAGGGGGAGCTCCTACGAGCAGTACTTC
TRBV9	.	few	TRBJ1-4	CASSVGGGPNEKLFF	TGTGCCAGCAGCGTAGGCGGGGGACCTAATGAAAAACTGTTTTTT
TRBV5-8	.	.	TRBJ1-5	CASSPGVPRNQPQHF	TGTGCCAGCTCTCCCGGGGTCCCGCGCAATCAGCCCCAGCATTTT
TRBV7-9	.	.	TRBJ2-7	CASSPLRDAGKSYEQYF	TGTGCCAGCAGCCCACTCCGGGATGCGGGGAAATCTTACGAGCAGTACTTC
TRBV27	.	once	TRBJ2-3	CASSFYGDTQYF	TGTGCCAGCAGTTTTTACGGGGATACGCAGTATTTT
TRBV7-2	.	.	TRBJ1-3	CASSLSAGSSSGNTIYF	TGTGCCAGCAGCTTAAGTGCAGGGTCGAGCTCTGGAAACACCATATATTTT
TRBV25-1	.	few	TRBJ1-2	CASSDSGRGGGGYTF	TGTGCCAGCAGTGATTCGGGTCGGGGAGGCGGTGGCTACACCTTC
TRBV6-5	.	few	TRBJ1-1	CASSYKPGMNTEAFF	TGTGCCAGCAGTTACAAGCCGGGGATGAACACTGAAGCTTTCTTT
TRBV30	TRBD1	.	TRBJ2-4	CAWSRLWGQGRTKNIQYF	TGTGCCTGGAGTCGTTTATGGGGACAGGGTCGGACCAAAAACATTCAGTACTTC
TRBV5-4	TRBD2	.	TRBJ2-3	CASSSKTSGPQDTQYF	TGTGCCAGCAGCTCAAAGACTAGCGGACCCCAAGATACGCAGTATTTT
TRBV9	.	.	TRBJ2-5	CASSRDFQETQYF	TGTGCCAGCAGCCGGGACTTCCAAGAGACCCAGTACTTC
TRBV5-1	.	few	TRBJ2-1	CASSSGVRSSSYNEQFF	TGCGCCAGCAGCTCGGGGGTGCGCTCAAGCTCCTACAATGAGCAGTTCTTC
TRBV29-1	.	.	TRBJ1-1	CSVVRQGSAEAFF	TGCAGCGTTGTGAGGCAGGGCTCGGCTGAAGCTTTCTTT
TRBV19	TRBD1	.	TRBJ1-5	CASSTQGPNQPQHF	TGTGCCAGTAGTACACAGGGGCCCAATCAGCCCCAGCATTTT
TRBV5-1	.	.	TRBJ2-1	CASSFQGPSSYNEQFF	TGCGCCAGCAGCTTTCAGGGGCCCAGCTCCTACAATGAGCAGTTCTTC
TRBV6-5	.	.	TRBJ1-1	CASSFRQNTEAFF	TGTGCCAGCAGTTTTAGACAGAACACTGAAGCTTTCTTT
TRBV2	TRBD2	.	TRBJ2-1	CASKAGQSSYNEQFF	TGTGCCAGCAAAGCGGGGCAAAGCTCCTACAATGAGCAGTTCTTC
TRBV6-5	.	.	TRBJ2-3	CASSYTEYTDTQYF	TGTGCCAGCAGTTATACAGAGTACACAGATACGCAGTATTTT
TRBV21-1	.	few	TRBJ1-2	CASSKVDPGGGGYTF	TGTGCCAGCAGCAAAGTGGACCCAGGGGGCGGGGGCTACACCTTC
TRBV5-6	.	.	TRBJ2-2	CASSRDPGSGELFF	TGTGCCAGCAGCCGGGACCCCGGGAGCGGGGAGCTGTTTTTT
TRBV30	TRBD1	.	TRBJ1-2	CAWNLWGQNGYTF	TGTGCCTGGAATCTATGGGGACAGAATGGCTACACCTTC
TRBV7-9	TRBD1	.	TRBJ2-1	CASSPGQGNNEQFF	TGTGCCAGCAGCCCGGGACAGGGTAACAATGAGCAGTTCTTC
TRBV7-8	.	.	TRBJ2-6	CASSLDSRSGANVLTF	TGTGCCAGCAGCTTAGACTCACGCTCTGGGGCCAACGTCCTGACTTTC
TRBV7-8	.	.	TRBJ2-2	CASSLTANTGELFF	TGTGCCAGCAGCTTGACAGCGAACACCGGGGAGCTGTTTTTT
TRBV29-1	TRBD1	.	TRBJ1-3	CSVDPGGPGNTIYF	TGCAGCGTTGACCCAGGGGGACCTGGAAACACCATATATTTT
TRBV6-1	.	.	TRBJ2-1	CASSEGGWIDEQFF	TGTGCCAGCAGTGAAGGAGGTTGGATAGATGAGCAGTTCTTC
TRBV18	.	few	TRBJ2-7	CASSHQLDTVYEQYF	TGTGCCAGCTCACACCAACTGGACACGGTCTACGAGCAGTACTTC
TRBV4-3	TRBD1	.	TRBJ2-7	CASSPTGGIGHEQYF	TGCGCCAGCAGCCCAACAGGGGGTATCGGCCACGAGCAGTACTTC
TRBV29-1	.	.	TRBJ2-3	CSVNRLGGRLTSTDTQYF	TGCAGCGTTAATCGATTAGGCGGTAGACTCACTAGCACAGATACGCAGTATTTT
TRBV27	TRBD2	.	TRBJ2-3	CASSRGLAGADTQYF	TGTGCCAGCAGCCGGGGACTAGCGGGAGCAGATACGCAGTATTTT
TRBV19	.	.	TRBJ1-1	CASSLTVNTEAFF	TGTGCCAGTAGCCTGACAGTGAACACTGAAGCTTTCTTT
TRBV5-1	TRBD2	few	TRBJ2-5	CATSPAGGQETQYF	TGCGCCACCTCCCCGGCGGGGGGCCAAGAGACCCAGTACTTC